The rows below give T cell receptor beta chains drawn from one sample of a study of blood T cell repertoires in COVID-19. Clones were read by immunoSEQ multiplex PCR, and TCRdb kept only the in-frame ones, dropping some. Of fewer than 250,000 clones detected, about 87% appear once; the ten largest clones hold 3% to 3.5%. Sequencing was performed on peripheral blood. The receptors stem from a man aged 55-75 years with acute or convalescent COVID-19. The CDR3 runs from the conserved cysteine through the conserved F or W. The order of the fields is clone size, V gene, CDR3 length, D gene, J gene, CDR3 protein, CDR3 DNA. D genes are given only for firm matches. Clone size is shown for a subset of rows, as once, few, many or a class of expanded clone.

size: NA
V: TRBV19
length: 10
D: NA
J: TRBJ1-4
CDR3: CASPLEKLFF
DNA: TGTGCCAGTCCTCTTGAAAAACTGTTTTTT

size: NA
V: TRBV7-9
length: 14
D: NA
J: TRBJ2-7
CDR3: CASSSTGGSYEQYF
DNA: TGTGCCAGCAGCTCTACTGGGGGCAGCTACGAGCAGTACTTC

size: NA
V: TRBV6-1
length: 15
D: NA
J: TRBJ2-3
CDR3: CASSDRGPRTDTQYF
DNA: TGTGCCAGCAGTGACAGGGGCCCACGCACAGATACGCAGTATTTT

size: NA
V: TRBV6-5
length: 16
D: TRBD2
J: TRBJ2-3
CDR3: CASSSDPAGNTDTQYF
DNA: TGTGCCAGCAGTTCCGATCCAGCGGGAAACACAGATACGCAGTATTTT

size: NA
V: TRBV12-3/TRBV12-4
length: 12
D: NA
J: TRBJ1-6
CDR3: CASSRGGSPLHF
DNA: TGTGCCAGCAGCCGGGGGGGGTCACCCCTCCACTTT

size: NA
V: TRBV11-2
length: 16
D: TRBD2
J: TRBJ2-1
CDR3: CASSPGTSGGANEQFF
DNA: TGTGCCAGCAGCCCGGGGACTAGCGGGGGGGCGAATGAGCAGTTCTTC

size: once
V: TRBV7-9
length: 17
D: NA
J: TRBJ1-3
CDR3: CASSDITSPGSGNTIYF
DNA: TGTGCCAGCAGCGACATTACGTCCCCAGGCTCTGGAAACACCATATATTTT

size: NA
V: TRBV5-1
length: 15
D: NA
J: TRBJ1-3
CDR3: CASSLGGISGNTIYF
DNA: TGCGCCAGCAGCCTGGGGGGCATCTCTGGAAACACCATATATTTT

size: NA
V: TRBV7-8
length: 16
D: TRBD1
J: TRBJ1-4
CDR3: CASSLSPGQWNEKLFF
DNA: TGTGCCAGCAGCTTATCCCCGGGACAGTGGAATGAAAAACTGTTTTTT

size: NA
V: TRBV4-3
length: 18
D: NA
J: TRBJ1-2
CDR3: CASSQDPPAGAINYGYTF
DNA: TGCGCCAGCAGCCAAGATCCGCCAGCGGGGGCAATTAACTATGGCTACACCTTC

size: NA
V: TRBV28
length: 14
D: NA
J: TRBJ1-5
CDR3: CASSFTVQAQPQHF
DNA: TGTGCCAGCAGTTTTACAGTTCAGGCCCAGCCCCAGCATTTT

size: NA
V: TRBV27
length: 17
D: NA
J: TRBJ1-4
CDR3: CASRLTGSTATNEKLFF
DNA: TGTGCCAGCAGACTGACAGGTTCAACTGCAACTAATGAAAAACTGTTTTTT

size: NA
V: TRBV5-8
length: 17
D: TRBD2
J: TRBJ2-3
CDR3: CASSLAGLAVSTDTQYF
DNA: TGTGCCAGCAGCTTGGCCGGGCTAGCGGTGAGCACAGATACGCAGTATTTT

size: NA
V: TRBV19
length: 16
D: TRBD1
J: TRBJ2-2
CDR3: CASRRPGQGNTGELFF
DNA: TGTGCCAGTAGGAGACCGGGACAGGGGAACACCGGGGAGCTGTTTTTT

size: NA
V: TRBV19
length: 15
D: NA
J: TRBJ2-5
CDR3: CASSSGQTGVETQYF
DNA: TGTGCCAGTAGTAGCGGACAGACGGGTGTGGAGACCCAGTACTTC

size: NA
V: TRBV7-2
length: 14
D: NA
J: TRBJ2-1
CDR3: CASSLGWQDNEQFF
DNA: TGTGCCAGCAGCCTAGGATGGCAGGACAATGAGCAGTTCTTC

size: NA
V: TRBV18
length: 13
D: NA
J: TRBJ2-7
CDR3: CASSPNSSGEQYF
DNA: TGTGCCAGCTCACCTAACTCCTCCGGCGAGCAGTACTTC

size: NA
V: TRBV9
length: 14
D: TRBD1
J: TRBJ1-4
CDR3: CASSEDRSAEKLFF
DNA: TGTGCCAGCAGCGAGGACAGGTCGGCTGAAAAACTGTTTTTT

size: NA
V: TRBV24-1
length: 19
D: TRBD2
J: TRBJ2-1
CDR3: CATSDSLTSGGHSYNEQFF
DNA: TGTGCCACCAGTGATTCACTGACTAGCGGGGGACACTCCTACAATGAGCAGTTCTTC

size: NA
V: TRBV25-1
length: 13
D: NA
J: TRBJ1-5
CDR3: CASSAGGDQPQHF
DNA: TGTGCCAGCAGTGCGGGGGGTGATCAGCCCCAGCATTTT

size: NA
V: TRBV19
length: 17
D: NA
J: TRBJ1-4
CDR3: CASRSGGTPSGGEKLFF
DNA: TGTGCCAGTAGGAGTGGCGGGACCCCCTCGGGAGGGGAAAAACTGTTTTTT

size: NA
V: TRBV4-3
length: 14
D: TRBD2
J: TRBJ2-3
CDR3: CASRLSGGTDTQYF
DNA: TGCGCCAGCAGACTAAGCGGGGGCACAGATACGCAGTATTTT

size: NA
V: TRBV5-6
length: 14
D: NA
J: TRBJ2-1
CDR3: CASSFFPLELEQFF
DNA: TGTGCCAGCAGCTTCTTCCCCCTGGAGCTTGAGCAGTTCTTC

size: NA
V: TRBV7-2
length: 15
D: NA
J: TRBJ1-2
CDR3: CASSSQVLLNYGYTF
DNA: TGTGCCAGCAGCTCACAGGTTTTGCTCAACTATGGCTACACCTTC

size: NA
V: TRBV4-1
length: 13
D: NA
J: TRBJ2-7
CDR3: CASSQATVYEQYF
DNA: TGCGCCAGCAGCCAGGCGACAGTATACGAGCAGTACTTC

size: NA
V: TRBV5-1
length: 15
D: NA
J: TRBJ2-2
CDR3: CASSIDSPNTGELFF
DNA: TGCGCCAGCAGCATCGACTCCCCGAACACCGGGGAGCTGTTTTTT

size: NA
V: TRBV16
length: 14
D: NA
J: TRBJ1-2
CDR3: CASSQYRQIYGYTF
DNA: TGTGCCAGCAGCCAATATAGACAGATCTATGGCTACACCTTC

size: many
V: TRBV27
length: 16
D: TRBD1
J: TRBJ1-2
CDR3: CASSPRPGQRNYGYTF
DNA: TGTGCCAGCAGTCCTCGCCCGGGACAGCGGAACTATGGCTACACCTTC

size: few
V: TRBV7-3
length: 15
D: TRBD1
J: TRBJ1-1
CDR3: CASSSFDRGNTEAFF
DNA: TGTGCCAGCAGCTCCTTCGACAGGGGTAACACTGAAGCTTTCTTT

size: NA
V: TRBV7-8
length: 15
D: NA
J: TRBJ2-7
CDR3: CASTHSPTLVYEQYF
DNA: TGTGCCAGCACGCACTCGCCCACTTTAGTATACGAGCAGTACTTC

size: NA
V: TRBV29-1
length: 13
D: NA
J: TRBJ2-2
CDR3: CSVQAGWAGELFF
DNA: TGCAGCGTTCAGGCAGGGTGGGCCGGGGAGCTGTTTTTT

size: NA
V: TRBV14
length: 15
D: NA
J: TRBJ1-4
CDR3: CASRSLDSPNEKLFF
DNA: TGTGCCAGCAGGTCCCTGGACAGCCCTAATGAAAAACTGTTTTTT

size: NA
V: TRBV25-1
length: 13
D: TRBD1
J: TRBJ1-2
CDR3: CASSVDRVDGYTF
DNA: TGTGCCAGCAGTGTGGACAGGGTCGATGGCTACACCTTC

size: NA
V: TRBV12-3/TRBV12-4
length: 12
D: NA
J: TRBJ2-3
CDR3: CASSRQTDTQYF
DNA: TGTGCCAGCAGCAGACAGACAGATACGCAGTATTTT

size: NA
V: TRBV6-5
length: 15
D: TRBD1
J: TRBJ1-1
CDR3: CASSLGTGGLTEAFF
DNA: TGTGCCAGCAGTCTGGGGACAGGGGGATTAACTGAAGCTTTCTTT

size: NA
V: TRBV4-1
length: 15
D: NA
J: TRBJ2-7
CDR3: CASSFTGESSYEQYF
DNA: TGCGCCAGCAGCTTTACGGGGGAAAGCTCCTACGAGCAGTACTTC